The rows below give T cell receptor beta chains drawn from one sample of a study of cytomegalovirus exposure and HLA in healthy donors. Sequencing used immunoSEQ multiplex PCR; TCRdb keeps in-frame clones, though not all of them. This sample has tens of thousands of clones, with approximately 84% found just once. Sequencing input: PBMCs. These receptors were taken from a man in his fifties or sixties in good health and CMV-seronegative. Both conserved end residues are trimmed from each CDR3.

>TRBV4-2|TRBJ2-5
ASSQDLTGGPWETQY
>TRBV5-1|TRBJ2-1
ASSPGGGTSNNEQF
>TRBV7-2|.
ASSLRYEQY
>TRBV2|TRBJ2-3
ASSRETTDTQY
>TRBV5-1|TRBJ1-4
ASSFSGRPTNEKLF
>TRBV7-2|TRBJ1-4
ASSLGTKNEKLF
>TRBV5-1|TRBJ1-1
ASRSGGTEAF
>TRBV6-5|TRBJ1-1
ASSYIGKGATEAF
>TRBV2|TRBJ1-1
ASSVREGSTEAF
>TRBV2|TRBJ1-2
ASRAGEGANYGYT
>TRBV28|TRBJ2-3
ASSLYGTHSTDTQY
>TRBV28|TRBJ1-2
ASSLGRGSNYGYT
>TRBV5-1|TRBJ2-7
ASSVGGQGVYEQY
>TRBV18|TRBJ2-7
ASSPPSRDSYEQY
>TRBV2|TRBJ2-7
ASTRRTDYEQY
>TRBV7-2|TRBJ2-2
ASSTHYRSQNTGELF
>TRBV5-1|TRBJ2-7
ASSFQGFDYEQY
>TRBV19|TRBJ2-2
ASSTTTGTGELF
>TRBV15|TRBJ2-5
ATSRSETQY
>TRBV13|TRBJ2-3
ASSLGLKRRGSTDTQY
>TRBV9|TRBJ2-2
ASSVGLQGANTGELF
>TRBV4-1|TRBJ2-2
ASSPRRGGGGELF
>TRBV7-9|TRBJ2-3
SSSSYADTQY
>TRBV6-6|TRBJ1-2
ASSSNYGYT
>TRBV7-6|TRBJ2-1
ASSLVQGAYNEQF
>TRBV5-4|TRBJ2-5
ASSLGGLAGGRETQY
>TRBV2|TRBJ1-4
ASRLGSHGNEKLF
>TRBV5-1|TRBJ2-1
ASSLVPDRASYNEQF
>TRBV12-5|TRBJ2-7
ASGLVVTGGSYEQY
>TRBV9|TRBJ2-3
ASTTGVPSTDTQY
>TRBV6-6|TRBJ2-7
ASSYQLGALGEQY
>TRBV7-9|TRBJ2-3
ASSLAQGMGTDTQY
>TRBV15|TRBJ1-5
ATSEGPYQPQH
>TRBV14|TRBJ1-2
ASSATFGQRDYGYT
>TRBV6-4|TRBJ1-3
ASSGRVYAGNTIY
>TRBV6-6|TRBJ1-2
ASSPGDRAGGYT
>TRBV14|TRBJ2-2
ASSQAVGGELF
>TRBV10-3|TRBJ2-1
AISEGTGGQF
>TRBV6-5|TRBJ1-6
ASSPQSGSPLH
>TRBV5-1|TRBJ2-2
ASSFSGVQTGELF
>TRBV27|TRBJ2-7
ASSPLVWLEANYEQY
>TRBV6-1|TRBJ1-2
ASSEGQGVGYT
>TRBV2|TRBJ1-2
ASSGGLNYGYT
>TRBV28|TRBJ2-3
ASSFSGGGSDTQY
>TRBV28|TRBJ2-6
ASVEQGANVLT
>TRBV18|TRBJ2-7
ASSSDSSSYEQY
>TRBV7-9|TRBJ1-1
ASSSRVGDTEAF
>TRBV27|TRBJ2-7
ASRPPSSYEQY
>TRBV19|TRBJ1-2
ASSMTLGRESNGYT
>TRBV9|TRBJ1-6
ASSAQTGGMGSPLH
>TRBV6-5|TRBJ1-2
ASRVGGNYGYT